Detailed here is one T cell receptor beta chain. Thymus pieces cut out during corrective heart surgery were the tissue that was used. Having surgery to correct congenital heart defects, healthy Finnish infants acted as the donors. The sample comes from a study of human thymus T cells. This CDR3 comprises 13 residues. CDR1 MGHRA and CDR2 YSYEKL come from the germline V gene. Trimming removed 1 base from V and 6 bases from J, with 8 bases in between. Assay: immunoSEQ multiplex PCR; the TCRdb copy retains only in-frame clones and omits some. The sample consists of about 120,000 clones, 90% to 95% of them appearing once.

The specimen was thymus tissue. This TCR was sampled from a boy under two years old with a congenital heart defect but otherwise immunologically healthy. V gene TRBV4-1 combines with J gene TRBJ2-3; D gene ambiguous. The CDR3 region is CASSQGFRDTQYF. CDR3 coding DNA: TGCGCCAGCAGCCAAGGGTTCCGGGATACGCAGTATTTT.